These 28 T cell receptor beta chains came from one sample sequenced in a study of post-analysis software for immune sequencing data. The study's findings and limits: Controls showed lower frequencies than patients for 5 or 6 TRBV segments, and TRBV5-6, TRBV5-1 and TRBV20-1 were among these.

Prepared TCR beta cDNA libraries contained unique molecular identifiers. TCRdb fed the PCR reads into MiXCR, producing one record per CDR3 protein. The data contain some 690,000 distinct CDR3 sequences, roughly 27% of them seen just once; the ten biggest clones take up about 0.5%. No antigen has been assigned to these receptors. Sequences were obtained from blood. These receptors all stem from a girl aged 10 to 17 with multiple sclerosis.

This clonotype occurred many times. The chain combines TRBV27 with TRBJ2-7; D is ambiguous. V was pared by 6 bases and J by 6 bases, with 12 bases between. CDR1 is MNHEY, CDR2 SMNVEV, per germline (reference sequence). This CDR3 has 12 amino acids. In nucleotides, the CDR3 is TGTGCCAGCAGCGACACCGGGTTCGAGCAGTACTTC. Translating it yields CASSDTGFEQYF.

This chain joins TRBV4-1 and TRBJ2-1, with D perhaps matching TRBD1 or TRBD2 (6 bases each). Per germline, CDR1 MGHRA and CDR2 YSYEKL. The CDR3 extends over 17 amino acids. Trimming stripped 0 bases from V and 0 bases from J, with 12 bases between. This chain's CDR3 is CASSQEGGTSSYNEQFF. For the CDR3, the DNA is TGCGCCAGCAGCCAAGAAGGGGGGACCAGCTCCTACAATGAGCAGTTCTTC.

This clonotype was recorded many times. This sequence joins TRBV6-5 and TRBJ2-5; 9 positions agree with TRBD1. The CDR3 is 16 amino acids. Germline assignment: CDR1 MNHEY and CDR2 SVGAGI. With 0 bases clipped from V and 5 bases from J, the junction kept 7 bases outside the gene matches. The CDR3 sequence is CASSYSQGATAETQYF. CDR3 nucleotide sequence: TGTGCCAGCAGTTACTCACAGGGGGCTACTGCGGAGACCCAGTACTTC.

The chain combines TRBV28 with TRBJ2-5; 9 bases align to TRBD1. Germline lookup yields CDR1 MDHEN and CDR2 SYDVKM. The J segment lost 5 bases and the V segment lost 6 bases, leaving 7 bases of the junction unmatched. The CDR3 runs 14 residues. The CDR3 protein is CASRVQGARETQYF. In nucleotides, the CDR3 is TGTGCCAGCAGGGTACAGGGGGCTCGGGAGACCCAGTACTTC.

In its sample, this clonotype was seen a few times. The CDR3 loop is CASSLWLSAGQETQYF. The CDR3, as DNA: TGTGCCAGCAGCTTGTGGCTTTCGGCAGGGCAAGAGACCCAGTACTTC. This chain joins TRBV5-5 and TRBJ2-5; D might be TRBD1 (5 bases). This CDR3 contains 16 residues. The V and J ends lost 1 base and 2 bases respectively, with 15 bases between them. The V gene's germline CDR1 is SGHKS and CDR2 YYEKEE (reference sequence).

In regard to this clonotype: This may be a read error: a much more frequent sequence differs by one nucleotide. This sequence joins TRBV6-1 and TRBJ2-5; unclear D gene. This CDR3 is 14 amino acids long. The ends were cut back, 1 base at V and 5 bases at J, with 11 bases in the middle. Germline V gives CDR1 MNHNS, CDR2 SASEGT. The CDR3 reads CASSEGPMGETQYF. CDR3 nucleotide sequence: TGTGCCAGCAGTGAAGGACCCATGGGGGAGACCCAGTACTTC.

This clonotype has just a few counts. The gene calls are TRBV4-2 and TRBJ1-1; D gene uncertain. CDR3 length: 15 residues. V gave up 5 bases and J gave up 1 base, with 14 bases separating them. Germline assignment: CDR1 LGHNA and CDR2 YNFKEQ. In DNA, the CDR3 is TGTGCCAGCAGCTTTGACAAGGTCACGAACACTGAAGCTTTCTTT. This gives the protein CASSFDKVTNTEAFF.

The chain has TRBV29-1 and TRBJ2-7, with D perhaps TRBD2 (7 bases). The CDR3 loop spans 16 amino acids. Germline CDR1 and CDR2: SQVTM and ANQGSEA. Trimming removed 1 base at V and 0 bases at J, with 16 bases between. The CDR3 reads CSVEGGGARSSYEQYF. The CDR3 DNA is TGCAGCGTTGAAGGGGGGGGCGCGAGGAGCTCCTACGAGCAGTACTTC.

This clonotype has just a few counts. A much larger clone differs from this one at a single base, so this may be a read error. The chain combines TRBV24-1 with TRBJ2-5; D is uncertain. Germline lookup yields CDR1 KGHDR and CDR2 SFDVKD. Trimming cost V 0 bases and J 11 bases, with 15 bases left between them. The CDR3 is 14 residues long. CDR3 coding DNA: TGTGCCACCAGTGATTTGGTGTCGGGCAATGAGCAGTACTTC. This sequence encodes CATSDLVSGNEQYF.

This clonotype was observed a handful of times. The V and J genes are TRBV7-2 and TRBJ2-5; the D gene is possibly TRBD1 (6 bases). Germline values: CDR1 SGHTA, CDR2 FQGNSA. The germline V and J ends were trimmed by 8 bases and 1 base, with 8 bases remaining between them. This CDR3 region has 12 residues. CDR3 residues: CASGQIQETQYF. CDR3 coding DNA: TGTGCCAGCGGACAGATCCAAGAGACCCAGTACTTC.

This clonotype was observed a handful of times. The gene calls are TRBV7-9 and TRBJ2-5; tentatively, D is TRBD1 or TRBD2 (5 bases each). The germline V and J ends were trimmed by 2 bases and 5 bases, with 12 bases remaining between them. Germline V gene sequence: CDR1 SEHNR, CDR2 FQNEAQ (reference sequence). The CDR3 spans 14 residues. The CDR3 loop is CASSLRSGTETQYF. The DNA for the CDR3 is TGTGCCAGCAGCTTAAGGTCAGGGACGGAGACCCAGTACTTC. Full variable domain (rest looked up from reference TRBV7-9 and TRBJ2-5): DTGVSQNPRHKITKRGQNVTFRCDPISEHNRLYWYRQTLGQGPEFLTYFQNEAQLEKSRLLSDRFSAERPKGSFSTLEIQRTEQGDSAMYLCASSLRSGTETQYFGPGTRLLVL.

This clonotype occurred a few times. This rearrangement joins TRBV15 to TRBJ2-3, with D unclear. There are 14 residues in the CDR3. Trimming took 8 bases from V and 1 from J, leaving 13 bases between them. The V gene's germline CDR1 is LNHNV and CDR2 YYDKDF (reference sequence). CDR3 coding DNA: TGTGCCACCGAAGAAGCTGCTGGCACAGATACGCAGTATTTT. Translation gives CATEEAAGTDTQYF.

The CDR3 spells CAISESRGLEGANVLTF. Here the CDR3 DNA reads TGTGCCATCAGTGAGTCCCGGGGTTTGGAAGGGGCCAACGTCCTGACTTTC. The rearrangement links TRBV10-3 to TRBJ2-6, with D perhaps matching TRBD2 (5 bases). V was trimmed by 0 bases and J by 4 bases, leaving 13 bases between them. The CDR3 loop spans 17 amino acids. Germline V gene data show CDR1 as ENHRY and CDR2 as SYGVKD.

A few counts support this clonotype. The rearrangement joins TRBV7-2 to TRBJ2-5, with 8 bases that match TRBD1. The V gene's germline CDR1 is SGHTA and CDR2 FQGNSA. The CDR3 is 16 amino acids. V lost 3 bases to trimming and J lost 0 bases; unmatched junction nucleotides: 6. CDR3 protein: CASSLGRTGYQETQYF. CDR3 nucleotide sequence: TGTGCCAGCAGCTTGGGTAGGACAGGGTACCAAGAGACCCAGTACTTC.

The chain joins TRBV15 to TRBJ2-3, with D uncertain. Trimming pared 5 bases from V and 6 bases from J, leaving 12 bases between. The CDR3 consists of 13 residues. Per germline, CDR1 LNHNV and CDR2 YYDKDF (reference sequence). The CDR3 region is CATSGYLGDTQYF. In DNA, the CDR3 is TGTGCCACCAGCGGATATTTGGGGGATACGCAGTATTTT.

Comments on this clonotype: Germline and junction disagree at one end, which may indicate a read error. V usage is TRBV11-2 and J usage is TRBJ2-3, with D unclear. The CDR3 is made up of 12 amino acids. CDR1 is SGHAT and CDR2 is FQNNGV in the germline V gene. Here the CDR3 reads CASGLGLDTQYF. The CDR3 nucleotides read TGTGCCAGCGGCTTAGGGCTTGATACGCAGTATTTT.

The chain links TRBV5-1 to TRBJ1-4, with a possible D match to TRBD1 (5 bases). The CDR3 extends over 17 amino acids. The V gene's germline CDR1 is SGHRS and CDR2 YFSETQ. The V gene lost 4 bases and the J gene lost 0 bases, with 16 bases spanning the gap. The CDR3 DNA reads as TGCGCCAGCAGCGCCCTTGGGGGTGGACCAACTAATGAAAAACTGTTTTTT. Its translation is CASSALGGGPTNEKLFF.

This clonotype was counted only a few times. The V and J genes are TRBV7-8 and TRBJ1-1; D is uncertain. Germline CDR1 reads SGHVS; CDR2 reads FQNEAQ. The CDR3 length is 12 residues. Trimming shortened V by 8 bases and J by 2 bases, and 9 bases separated the two germline ends. The CDR3 loop reads CASGPRNTEAFF. In DNA, the CDR3 is TGTGCCAGCGGGCCGCGTAACACTGAAGCTTTCTTT.

This clonotype appeared a few times. The rearrangement uses TRBV18 and TRBJ2-1; D could derive from TRBD1 or TRBD2 (5 bases each). V was trimmed by 2 bases and J by 0 bases, leaving 11 bases between them. The CDR3 length is 16 residues. Germline lookup yields CDR1 KGHSH and CDR2 LQKENI. The CDR3 reads CASSPVRDASYNEQFF. In DNA, the CDR3 is TGTGCCAGCTCACCAGTCAGGGACGCCTCCTACAATGAGCAGTTCTTC. Filled out from reference TRBV18 and TRBJ2-1, the complete variable domain reads NAGVMQNPRHLVRRRGQEARLRCSPMKGHSHVYWYRQLPEEGLKFMVYLQKENIIDESGMPKERFSAEFPKEGPSILRIQQVVRGDSAAYFCASSPVRDASYNEQFFGPGTRLTVL.

This clonotype was counted between two and nine times. The rearrangement joins TRBV7-2 to TRBJ2-3; the match to TRBD2 covers 7 bases. The germline V gene has CDR1 SGHTA and CDR2 FQGNSA. Trimming cost V 4 bases and J 7 bases; bases outside gene matches: 8. The CDR3 loop spans 14 amino acids. The DNA of the CDR3 is TGTGCCAGCAGCTCGCCCGGGAGGAAGTATACGCAGTATTTT. It yields the protein CASSSPGRKYTQYF.

The V and J genes are TRBV7-2 and TRBJ2-5; 12 nucleotides align to TRBD2. Germline loops: CDR1 SGHTA, CDR2 FQGNSA. The CDR3 is made up of 17 amino acids. J gave up 4 bases and V 4 bases, and 10 bases lay outside the gene matches. As DNA, the CDR3 is TGTGCCAGCAGCTCCGGACTAGCGGGGTTGGTAGGAGAGACCCAGTACTTC. Translation gives CASSSGLAGLVGETQYF.

This clonotype was recorded only once. The chain has TRBV29-1 and TRBJ2-1; perhaps TRBD2 as D (5 bases). The V end was cut by 5 bases, the J end by 9 bases, with 20 bases between. The CDR3 spans 14 residues. Germline values: CDR1 SQVTM, CDR2 ANQGSEA. The CDR3 coding sequence is TGCAGCGTTCTCTGCGCGGAGGTTGCCATTGAGCAGTTCTTC. This gives the protein CSVLCAEVAIEQFF.

This clonotype has just a few counts. This chain joins TRBV7-8 and TRBJ1-5; 7 positions agree with TRBD1. V was pared by 5 bases and J by 5 bases, with 6 bases of the junction left unmatched. This CDR3 spans 14 amino acids. CDR1 is SGHVS, CDR2 FQNEAQ, per germline. The CDR3 DNA is TGTGCCAGCAGCGCCCGGGACAGATATCAGCCCCAGCATTTT. Amino acids: CASSARDRYQPQHF.

Ten or more counts support this clonotype. J is TRBJ1-1 and V is TRBV29-1; D remains ambiguous. The V and J ends lost 3 bases and 1 base respectively, with 6 bases between them. CDR1 and CDR2 from the germline V gene are SQVTM and ANQGSEA. CDR3 length: 12 amino acids. Here the CDR3 DNA reads TGCAGCGTTGATGAAAAGAACACTGAAGCTTTCTTT. Protein sequence: CSVDEKNTEAFF.

The CDR3 DNA follows: TGTGCCAGCAGCACGACAGTCTTGGGACTAGCGGGACTGGGGGTGGATGAGCAGTTCTTC. Encoded protein: CASSTTVLGLAGLGVDEQFF. The V and J genes are TRBV7-9 and TRBJ2-1; 13 nucleotides agree with TRBD2. V trimming: 5 bases; J trimming: 8 bases; junction bases outside the gene matches: 21. There are 20 residues in the CDR3. Germline-derived CDR1 and CDR2 are SEHNR and FQNEAQ (reference sequence).

This clonotype was found a few times. The V gene is TRBV10-3, the J gene TRBJ1-1, with D perhaps matching TRBD1 (5 bases). The length of the CDR3 is 15 residues. V was clipped by 2 bases and J by 1 base, with 11 bases between them. The germline gives CDR1 ENHRY, CDR2 SYGVKD. The CDR3 DNA reads as TGTGCCATCAGTGAGCAGGGCCGAGGGAACACTGAAGCTTTCTTT. Protein: CAISEQGRGNTEAFF.

The V gene is TRBV5-1, the J gene TRBJ2-7, with TRBD1 matching over 11 bases. Unmatched junction bases numbered 3, after V lost 6 bases and J lost 1 base. CDR3 length: 14 amino acids. CDR1 SGHRS and CDR2 YFSETQ come from the germline V gene. The CDR3 loop is CASTGQGASYEQYF. Here the CDR3 DNA reads TGCGCCAGCACCGGACAGGGGGCTTCCTACGAGCAGTACTTC.

This rearrangement joins TRBV7-2 to TRBJ1-5; D perhaps matches TRBD1 (6 bases). This CDR3 contains 15 residues. V was clipped by 3 bases and J by 4 bases, with 13 bases between them. Germline assignment: CDR1 SGHTA and CDR2 FQGNSA. The CDR3 nucleotides are TGTGCCAGCAGCTTGCGGGGGCAGGTGAATCAGCCCCAGCATTTT. This sequence encodes CASSLRGQVNQPQHF. Variable domain in full (rest from reference TRBV7-2 and TRBJ1-5): GAGVSQSPSNKVTEKGKDVELRCDPISGHTALYWYRQSLGQGLEFLIYFQGNSAPDKSGLPSDRFSAERTGGSVSTLTIQRTQQEDSAVYLCASSLRGQVNQPQHFGDGTRLSIL.